The following is a T cell receptor beta chain sequence with its context. Its target is not known. Other DNA sequences from this sample encode an identical CDR3 as well. The data derive from a study of radiotherapy plus CTLA-4 blockade in lung cancer. About the research overall: Objective responses emerged in around 18% of patients, and 30% to 40% attained disease control.

Germline V gene lookup returns CDR1 MDHEN and CDR2 SYDVKM. V lost 6 bases, J lost 4 bases, and 12 bases lay in between. The CDR3 contains 13 residues. Alongside CTLA-4 blockade with ipilimumab, patients with chemo-refractory metastatic non-small-cell lung cancer received focal radiation. Study observations and caveats: In blood, tumor-derived TCR clones expanded after radiotherapy plus ipilimumab. Reportedly, early blood T cell clone dynamics best predicted response, with interferon-beta.

The table came from immunoSEQ multiplex PCR; TCRdb's copy has only in-frame clones and leaves some out. This table has around 80,000 clones, around 83% appearing once. The sequence derives from a human donor with non-small cell lung cancer who had stable disease on radiotherapy plus ipilimumab. The chain combines TRBV28 with TRBJ1-2; D uncertain. The source was peripheral blood, collected from a patient treated with radiotherapy plus ipilimumab. CDR3 bases: TGTGCCAGCAGCCTCCCTGCACGCTATGGCTACACCTTC. This encodes CASSLPARYGYTF.